This T cell receptor beta chain was sequenced in a study of blood T cells in healthy people across ages. A second PCR, run for about 6 to 12 cycles, used a sample-barcoded 5' primer plus a J-beta primer mix. TCRdb used MiXCR to reprocess the 5' RACE reads, holding one entry per CDR3 protein. This table holds around 1.5 million distinct CDR3 sequences, about 35% found once. Study results and caveats: A strong correlation between TCR beta diversity and naive T cell percentage was seen.

This CDR3 has 15 amino acids. V gave up 11 bases and J gave up 0 bases; unmatched junction bases: 10. Germline assignment: CDR1 ENHRY and CDR2 SYGVKD. In its sample, this clonotype was seen many times. Its target is unknown. This clonotype originated in a woman aged 30 to 39 in good health. Material: blood. V is TRBV10-3 and J is TRBJ2-3; 8 positions match TRBD2. The DNA for the CDR3 is TGTGCCGCAGGGACTAGTTCGTCGAGCACAGATACGCAGTATTTT. Translated: CAAGTSSSSTDTQYF.